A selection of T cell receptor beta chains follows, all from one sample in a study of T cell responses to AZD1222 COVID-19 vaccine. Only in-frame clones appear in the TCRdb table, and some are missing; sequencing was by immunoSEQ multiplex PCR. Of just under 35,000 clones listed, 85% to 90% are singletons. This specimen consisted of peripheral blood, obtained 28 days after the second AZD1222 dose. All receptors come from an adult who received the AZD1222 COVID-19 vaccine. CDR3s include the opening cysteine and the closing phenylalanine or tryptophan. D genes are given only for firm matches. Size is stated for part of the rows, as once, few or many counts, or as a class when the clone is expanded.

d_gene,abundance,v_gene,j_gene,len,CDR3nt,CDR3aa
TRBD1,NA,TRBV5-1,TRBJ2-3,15,TGCGCCAGCAGCTCCGGGACAGGGGGCGCAGATACGCAGTATTTT,CASSSGTGGADTQYF
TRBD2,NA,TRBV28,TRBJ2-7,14,TGTGCCAGCAAGCGGACTAGCGGAACCTACGAGCAGTACTTC,CASKRTSGTYEQYF
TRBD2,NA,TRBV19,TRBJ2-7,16,TGTGCCAGTAGTATTGTCCCTCCTAGCGGTCCCTACGAGCAGTACTTC,CASSIVPPSGPYEQYF
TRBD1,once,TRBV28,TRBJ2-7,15,TGTGCCAGCAGTAGGTCAGGGACAGGGGCGAAGGAGCAGTACTTC,CASSRSGTGAKEQYF
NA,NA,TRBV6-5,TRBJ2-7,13,TGTGCCAGCAGGCGGGGCAGCTCCTACGAGCAGTACTTC,CASRRGSSYEQYF
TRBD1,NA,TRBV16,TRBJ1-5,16,TGTGCCAGCAGCCAATCAGTCGGGACAGGGTATCAGCCCCAGCATTTT,CASSQSVGTGYQPQHF
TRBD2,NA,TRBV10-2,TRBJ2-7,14,TGCGCCAGCATGATTGAGCGGGAGCGCTACGAGCAGTACTTC,CASMIERERYEQYF
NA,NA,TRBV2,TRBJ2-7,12,TGTGCCACCAACCCAGGGCGGTACGAGCAGTACTTC,CATNPGRYEQYF
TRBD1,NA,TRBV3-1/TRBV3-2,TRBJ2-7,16,TGTGCCAGCAGCCAAGGAAGCACAGGGGCACCCTACGAGCAGTACTTC,CASSQGSTGAPYEQYF
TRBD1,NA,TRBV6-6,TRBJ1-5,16,TGTGCCAGCAGTAACAGCACAGGGGGTTTTTCTCAGCCCCAGCATTTT,CASSNSTGGFSQPQHF
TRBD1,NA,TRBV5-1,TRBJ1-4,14,TGCGCCAGCAGCTTGTTAGGGGGCCAGGAAAAACTGTTTTTT,CASSLLGGQEKLFF
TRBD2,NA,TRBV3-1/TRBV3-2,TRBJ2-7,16,TGTGCCAGCAGCCTAGGACTAGTACCAACCATCTACGAGCAGTACTTC,CASSLGLVPTIYEQYF
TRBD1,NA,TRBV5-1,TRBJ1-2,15,TGCGCCAGCAGCACCCGACAGGGGGCGCGAGATGGCTACACCTTC,CASSTRQGARDGYTF
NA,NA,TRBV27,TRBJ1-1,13,TGTGCCAGCAGTTTATGGGGATTAACTGAAGCTTTCTTT,CASSLWGLTEAFF
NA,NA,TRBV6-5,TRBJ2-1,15,TGTGCCAGCAGCCGCGGGACTGGGATAAACAATGAGCAGTTCTTC,CASSRGTGINNEQFF
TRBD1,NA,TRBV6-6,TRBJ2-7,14,TGTGCCAGCAGTTACTCTGGGACAGCCTACGAGCAGTACTTC,CASSYSGTAYEQYF
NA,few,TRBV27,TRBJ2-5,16,TGTGCCAGCAGTCAGAACGCGGGACGGGAACAAGAGACCCAGTACTTC,CASSQNAGREQETQYF
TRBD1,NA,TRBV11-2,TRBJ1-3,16,TGTGCCAGCAGCTTACAGGGGGCCATCTCTGGAAACACCATATATTTT,CASSLQGAISGNTIYF
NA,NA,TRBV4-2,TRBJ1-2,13,TGTGCCAGCAGCCGTTCCCTGGACAGAGGCTACACCTTC,CASSRSLDRGYTF
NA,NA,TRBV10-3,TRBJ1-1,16,TGTGCCATCAATGGGAAAGTAGGCAGGGCCCTCACTGAAGCTTTCTTT,CAINGKVGRALTEAFF
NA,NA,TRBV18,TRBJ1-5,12,TGTGCCAGCTCAGGGGGGAATCAGCCCCAGCATTTT,CASSGGNQPQHF
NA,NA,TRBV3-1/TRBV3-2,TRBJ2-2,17,TGTGCCAGCAGCCAAGTAACCCGGGGTGCGAACACCGGGGAGCTGTTTTTT,CASSQVTRGANTGELFF
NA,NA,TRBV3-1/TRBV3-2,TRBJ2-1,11,TGTGCCAGCAGCCAAAGGAGGGAGCAGTTCTTC,CASSQRREQFF
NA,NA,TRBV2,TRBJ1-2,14,TGTGCCAGCAGTGGTTTAGGGCCCAACTATGGCTACACCTTC,CASSGLGPNYGYTF
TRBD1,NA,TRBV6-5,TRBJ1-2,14,TGTGCCAGCAGCGACAGGGCCGGTGGCTATGGCTACACCTTC,CASSDRAGGYGYTF
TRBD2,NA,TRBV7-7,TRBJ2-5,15,TGTGCTAGCAGCTACCAGCGGGGGGGCCGAGAGACCCAGTACTTC,CASSYQRGGRETQYF
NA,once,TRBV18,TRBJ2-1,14,TGTGCCAGCTCACCTCTGGGAAGCTACAATGAGCAGTTCTTC,CASSPLGSYNEQFF
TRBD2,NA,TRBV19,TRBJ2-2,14,TGTGCCAGTAGTACCAGGGACTACTCCGGGGAGCTGTTTTTT,CASSTRDYSGELFF
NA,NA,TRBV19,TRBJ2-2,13,TGTGCCAGTAACCTACAGGGCACCGGGGAGCTGTTTTTT,CASNLQGTGELFF
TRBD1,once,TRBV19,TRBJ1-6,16,TGTGCCAGTAGCCGGGACAGGAGCTCCTATAATTCACCCCTCCACTTT,CASSRDRSSYNSPLHF
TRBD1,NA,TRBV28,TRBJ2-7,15,TGTGCCAGCAGTCCCCCGACAGGGGGACCCTACGAGCAGTACTTC,CASSPPTGGPYEQYF
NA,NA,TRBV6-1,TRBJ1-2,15,TGTGCCAGCAGTGAACCGGGCAGAGCTAACTATGGCTACACCTTC,CASSEPGRANYGYTF
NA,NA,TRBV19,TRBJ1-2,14,TGTGCCAGTAGAGATGCAGGGGAATGGACTGGCTACACCTTC,CASRDAGEWTGYTF
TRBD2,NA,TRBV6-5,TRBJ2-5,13,TGTGCCAGCATGACTAGCGGGGGTGAGACCCAGTACTTC,CASMTSGGETQYF
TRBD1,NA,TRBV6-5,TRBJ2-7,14,TGTGCCAGCAGTTACTCTGGGACAGCCTACGAGCAGTACTTC,CASSYSGTAYEQYF
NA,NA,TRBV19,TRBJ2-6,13,TGTGCCAGTAGGAGGAAGGGGGCCAACGTCCTGACTTTC,CASRRKGANVLTF
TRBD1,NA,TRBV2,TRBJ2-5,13,TGTGCCAGCAGTAGGGACAGGGGAGAGACCCAGTACTTC,CASSRDRGETQYF
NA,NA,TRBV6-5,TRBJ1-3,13,TGTGCCAGCCAGAAGCGGGGGGAAAACACCATATATTTT,CASQKRGENTIYF
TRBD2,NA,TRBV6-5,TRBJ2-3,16,TGTGCCAGCAGTTACGACGCTAGCGGGGTAGCAGATACGCAGTATTTT,CASSYDASGVADTQYF
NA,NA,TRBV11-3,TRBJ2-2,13,TGTGCCAGCAGCCTCCGCCAGTTCCGGGAGCTGTTTTTT,CASSLRQFRELFF
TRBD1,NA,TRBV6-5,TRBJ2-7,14,TGTGCCAGCAGTTACCCGGGACAGGGTATGGAGCAGTACTTC,CASSYPGQGMEQYF
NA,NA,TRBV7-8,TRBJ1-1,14,TGTGCCAGCAGCTTAGCCACTCTGGAGACTGAAGCTTTCTTT,CASSLATLETEAFF